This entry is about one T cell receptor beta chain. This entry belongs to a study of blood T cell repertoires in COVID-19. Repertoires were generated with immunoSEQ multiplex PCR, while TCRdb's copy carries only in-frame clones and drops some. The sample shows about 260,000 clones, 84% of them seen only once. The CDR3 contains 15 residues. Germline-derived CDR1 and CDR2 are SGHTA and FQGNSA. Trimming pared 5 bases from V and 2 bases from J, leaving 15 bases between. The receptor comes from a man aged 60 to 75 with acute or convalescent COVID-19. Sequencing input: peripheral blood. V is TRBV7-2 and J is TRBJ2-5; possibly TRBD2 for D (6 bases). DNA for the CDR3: TGTGCCAGCAGCCTCGCGGGGCAGGCTCAAGAGACCCAGTACTTC. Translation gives CASSLAGQAQETQYF.